Sequencing of this T cell receptor beta chain was carried out in a study of cytotoxic CD8 clonotypes in ibrutinib-treated CLL. TCR beta libraries used about 2.2 micrograms of genomic DNA from cryopreserved PBMCs. Method: immunoSEQ multiplex PCR; TCRdb's copy keeps in-frame clones and lacks some. The table lists 200,000 to 250,000 clones, around three quarters of them singletons, with roughly 14% in the top ten. Germline assignment: CDR1 SGHRS and CDR2 YFSETQ. The CDR3 is 14 amino acids. V shed 4 bases, J shed 7 bases, and the junction held 9 bases outside the gene matches. The V and J genes are TRBV5-1 and TRBJ2-7; 9 nucleotides line up with TRBD1. The starting material was PBMCs, obtained after 24 months of ibrutinib treatment. This TCR derives from a human donor with chronic lymphocytic leukemia. CDR3 sequence (DNA): TGCGCCAGCAGCGCTACAGGGGGCCCTGCTGAGCAGTACTTC. Its protein product is CASSATGGPAEQYF.